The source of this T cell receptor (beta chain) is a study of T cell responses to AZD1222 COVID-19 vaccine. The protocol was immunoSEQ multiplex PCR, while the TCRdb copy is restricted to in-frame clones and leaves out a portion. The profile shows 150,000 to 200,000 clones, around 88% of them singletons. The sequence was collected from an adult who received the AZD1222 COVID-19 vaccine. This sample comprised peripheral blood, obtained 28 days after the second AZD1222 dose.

The CDR3 nucleotides are TGCAGTGCTAGAGGAGACTACGAGCAGTACTTC. It encodes CSARGDYEQYF. The chain combines TRBV20-1 with TRBJ2-7; D unclear. V was clipped by 1 base and J by 3 bases, with 4 bases between them. The CDR3 covers 11 residues. Germline V gene sequence: CDR1 DFQATT, CDR2 SNEGSKA (reference sequence).